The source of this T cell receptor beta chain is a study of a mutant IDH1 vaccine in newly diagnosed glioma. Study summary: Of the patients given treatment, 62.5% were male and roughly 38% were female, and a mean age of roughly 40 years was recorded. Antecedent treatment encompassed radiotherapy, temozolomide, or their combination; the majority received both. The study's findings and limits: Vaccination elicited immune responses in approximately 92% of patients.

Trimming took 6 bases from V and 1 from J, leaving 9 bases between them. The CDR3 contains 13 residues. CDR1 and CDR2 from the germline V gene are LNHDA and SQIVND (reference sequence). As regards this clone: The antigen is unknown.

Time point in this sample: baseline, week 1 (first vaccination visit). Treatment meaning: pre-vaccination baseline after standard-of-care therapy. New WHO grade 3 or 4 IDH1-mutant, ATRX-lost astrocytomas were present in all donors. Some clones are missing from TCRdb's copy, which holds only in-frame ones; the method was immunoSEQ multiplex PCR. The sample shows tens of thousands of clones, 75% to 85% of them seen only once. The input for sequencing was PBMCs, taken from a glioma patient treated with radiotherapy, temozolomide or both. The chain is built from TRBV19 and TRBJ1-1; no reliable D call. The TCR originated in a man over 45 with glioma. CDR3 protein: CASRLTENTEAFF. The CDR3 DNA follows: TGTGCCAGTAGACTTACAGAGAACACTGAAGCTTTCTTT.